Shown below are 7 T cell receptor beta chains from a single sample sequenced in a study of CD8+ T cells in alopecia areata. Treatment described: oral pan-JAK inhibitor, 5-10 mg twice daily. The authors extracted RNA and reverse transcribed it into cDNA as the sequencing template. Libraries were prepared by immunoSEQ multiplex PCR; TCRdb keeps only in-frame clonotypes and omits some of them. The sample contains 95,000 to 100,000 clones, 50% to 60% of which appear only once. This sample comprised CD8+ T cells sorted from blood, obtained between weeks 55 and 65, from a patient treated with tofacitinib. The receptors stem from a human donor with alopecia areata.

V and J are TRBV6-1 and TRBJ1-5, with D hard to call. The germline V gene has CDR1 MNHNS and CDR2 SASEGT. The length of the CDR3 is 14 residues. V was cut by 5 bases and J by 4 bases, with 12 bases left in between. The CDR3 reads CASSPFLGNQPQHF. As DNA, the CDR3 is TGTGCCAGCAGTCCCTTTTTGGGAAATCAGCCCCAGCATTTT.

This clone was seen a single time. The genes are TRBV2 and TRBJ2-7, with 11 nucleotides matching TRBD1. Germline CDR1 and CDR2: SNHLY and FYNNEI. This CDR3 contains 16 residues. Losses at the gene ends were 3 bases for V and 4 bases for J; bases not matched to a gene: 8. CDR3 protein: CASSDTGQGARYEQYF. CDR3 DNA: TGTGCCAGCAGTGATACAGGACAGGGGGCAAGGTACGAGCAGTACTTC.

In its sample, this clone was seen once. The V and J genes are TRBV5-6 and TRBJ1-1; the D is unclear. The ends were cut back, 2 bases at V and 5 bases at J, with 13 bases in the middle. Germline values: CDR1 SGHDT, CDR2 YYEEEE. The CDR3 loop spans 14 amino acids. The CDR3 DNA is TGTGCCAGCAGCTTCCCTACAACGGGGACTGAAGCTTTCTTT. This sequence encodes CASSFPTTGTEAFF.

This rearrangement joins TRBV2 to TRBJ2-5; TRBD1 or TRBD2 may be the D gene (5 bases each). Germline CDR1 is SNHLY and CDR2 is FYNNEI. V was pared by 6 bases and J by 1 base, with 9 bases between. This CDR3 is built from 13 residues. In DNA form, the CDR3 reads TGTGCCAGCAGCCCGGGGCCCCAAGAGACCCAGTACTTC. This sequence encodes CASSPGPQETQYF.

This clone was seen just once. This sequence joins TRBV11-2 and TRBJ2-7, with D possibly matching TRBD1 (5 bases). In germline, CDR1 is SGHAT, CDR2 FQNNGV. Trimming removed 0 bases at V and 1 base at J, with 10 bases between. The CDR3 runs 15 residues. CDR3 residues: CASSLDVAGSYEQYF. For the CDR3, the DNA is TGTGCCAGCAGCTTAGATGTGGCAGGGTCCTACGAGCAGTACTTC.

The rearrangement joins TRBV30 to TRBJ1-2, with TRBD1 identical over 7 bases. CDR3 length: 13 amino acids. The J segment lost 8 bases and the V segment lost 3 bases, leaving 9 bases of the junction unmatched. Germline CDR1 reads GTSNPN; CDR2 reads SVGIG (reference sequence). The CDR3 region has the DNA TGTGCCTGGAGGAAAACTGGGACAGACGGCTACACCTTC. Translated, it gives CAWRKTGTDGYTF.

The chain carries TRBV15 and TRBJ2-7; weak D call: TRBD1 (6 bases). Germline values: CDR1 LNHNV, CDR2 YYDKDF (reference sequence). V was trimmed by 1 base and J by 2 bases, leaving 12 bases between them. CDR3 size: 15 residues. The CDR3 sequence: CATSRGGGPPYEQYF. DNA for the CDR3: TGTGCCACCAGCAGAGGAGGGGGTCCCCCCTACGAGCAGTACTTC. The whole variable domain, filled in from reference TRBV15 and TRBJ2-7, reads DAMVIQNPRYQVTQFGKPVTLSCSQTLNHNVMYWYQQKSSQAPKLLFHYYDKDFNNEADTPDNFQSRRPNTSFCFLDIRSPGLGDTAMYLCATSRGGGPPYEQYFGPGTRLTVT.